These 15 T cell receptor beta chains originate from one sample sequenced in a study of T cell changes during pregnancy in multiple sclerosis. Clones were sequenced by immunoSEQ multiplex PCR, and TCRdb holds only the in-frame ones, with some missing. Of over 65,000 clones in the sample, 75% to 95% are singletons; the top ten hold around 0.89%. The source was peripheral blood, collected in the second trimester of pregnancy. The receptors come from a female donor with multiple sclerosis, enrolled in a pregnancy study.

The V and J genes are TRBV9 and TRBJ1-4, with D tentatively TRBD1 (5 bases). The CDR3 runs to 15 residues. V was cut by 0 bases and J by 9 bases, with 15 bases left in between. Germline assignment: CDR1 SGDLS and CDR2 YYNGEE. The CDR3 bases are TGTGCCAGCAGCGTAGGGCAGGGCCCGGACAAAAAACTGTTTTTT. Translation gives CASSVGQGPDKKLFF.

The CDR3, as DNA: TGTGCCAGCAGTTATCCTACAGGGGCGTATTCACCCCTCCACTTT. Translation: CASSYPTGAYSPLHF. The genes are TRBV2 and TRBJ1-6; 7 nucleotides agree with TRBD1. The CDR3 is made up of 15 amino acids. The V segment lost 5 bases and the J segment 8 bases; nucleotides outside the gene matches: 9. The germline CDR1 and CDR2 sequences are SNHLY and FYNNEI.

As for this clone: The junction departs from germline at one end; a sequencing error may be responsible. The gene calls are TRBV2 and TRBJ1-1; no definite D call. The CDR3 totals 15 residues. Germline V lookup: CDR1 SNHLY, CDR2 FYNNEI. The CDR3 DNA is TGTGCCAGCAGTGAAGCGCTGGCCCGGAGCGGGAGTTCTCTCTTT. It translates to CASSEALARSGSSLF.

This clone has more than one count but fewer than ten. V usage is TRBV14 and J usage is TRBJ2-2; tentative D call: TRBD1 (5 bases). Trimming stripped 8 bases from V and 2 bases from J, with 12 bases between. Germline CDR1 and CDR2: SGHDN and FVKESK. The CDR3 runs to 14 residues. CDR3 sequence reads: CASSRQGNTGELFF. CDR3 nucleotides: TGTGCCAGCTCTCGGCAGGGAAACACCGGGGAGCTGTTTTTT.

This clone came up once. The chain recombines TRBV6-5 with TRBJ2-1; 9 nucleotides agree with TRBD1. The junction had 7 bases not matched to a gene; V was cut back by 2 bases and J by 5 bases. This CDR3 region has 16 residues. The V gene's germline CDR1 is MNHEY and CDR2 SVGAGI. The CDR3 region is CASSYRDRGFNNEQFF. CDR3 DNA sequence: TGTGCCAGCAGTTACAGAGACAGGGGGTTCAACAATGAGCAGTTCTTC.

This sequence joins TRBV19 and TRBJ1-1, with TRBD1 identical over 7 bases. Germline V gene sequence: CDR1 LNHDA, CDR2 SQIVND (reference sequence). The trim removed 4 bases at V and 1 base at J, leaving 6 bases unmatched. The CDR3 covers 15 residues. The CDR3 bases are TGTGCCAGTAGTAGGAAGGACAGGTCGAACACTGAAGCTTTCTTT. Its protein product is CASSRKDRSNTEAFF. The entire variable domain, with the rest obtained from reference TRBV19 and TRBJ1-1, is as follows: DGGITQSPKYLFRKEGQNVTLSCEQNLNHDAMYWYRQDPGQGLRLIYYSQIVNDFQKGDIAEGYSVSREKKESFPLTVTSAQKNPTAFYLCASSRKDRSNTEAFFGQGTRLTVV.

V gene TRBV10-3 combines with J gene TRBJ2-5; 7 bases map to TRBD1. The CDR3 has 15 residues. V was pared by 10 bases and J by 5 bases, with 16 bases of the junction left unmatched. Germline CDR1 reads ENHRY; CDR2 reads SYGVKD. The CDR3 here is CATDHQQGKGETQYF. For the CDR3, the DNA is TGTGCCACAGACCATCAACAGGGGAAAGGGGAGACCCAGTACTTC.

As to this clone: Germline and junction disagree at one end, which may indicate a read error. This chain uses TRBV7-7 with TRBJ2-2, with 8 bases lining up with TRBD2. CDR3 length equals 16 residues. Per the germline V gene, CDR1 is SSHAT and CDR2 is FNYEAQ (reference sequence). The CDR3 coding sequence is TGTGCTAGCAGCCCCACTAGCGGAATGAACACCGGGGAGCTGTTTTTT. It specifies CASSPTSGMNTGELFF.

This rearrangement joins TRBV7-8 to TRBJ1-2; a possible D gene is TRBD1 (5 bases). In germline, CDR1 is SGHVS, CDR2 FQNEAQ. This CDR3 is built from 14 residues. Trimming removed 5 bases from V and 4 bases from J, with 14 bases in between. The CDR3 reads CASSPGGGVYGYTF. The CDR3 DNA sequence: TGTGCCAGCAGCCCCGGCGGGGGAGTCTATGGCTACACCTTC.

The rearrangement joins TRBV9 to TRBJ2-5, with TRBD1 as a possible D gene (6 bases). Germline assignment: CDR1 SGDLS and CDR2 YYNGEE. There are 14 residues in the CDR3. V was pared by 0 bases and J by 6 bases, with 12 bases between. This CDR3 is CASSVEIGGKTQYF. CDR3 sequence (DNA): TGTGCCAGCAGCGTAGAGATAGGGGGAAAGACCCAGTACTTC.

The gene calls are TRBV7-2 and TRBJ2-5, with D maybe TRBD1 (6 bases). Per germline, CDR1 SGHTA and CDR2 FQGNSA. The CDR3 extends over 14 amino acids. Between the trimmed V and J ends, which lost 3 bases and 5 bases, there was a span of 13 bases. The CDR3 loop reads CASSFRQERETQYF. The DNA for the CDR3 is TGTGCCAGCAGCTTTCGACAGGAACGGGAGACCCAGTACTTC.

The chain has TRBV9 and TRBJ2-5; TRBD2 aligns across 8 bases. Germline CDR1 and CDR2: SGDLS and YYNGEE. The CDR3 contains 18 residues. With V trimmed by 3 bases and J by 4 bases, 17 bases remained unmatched. The CDR3 DNA sequence: TGTGCCAGCAGCGCGAGATTTTCGGGGGGGGCCCCTCGAGAGACCCAGTACTTC. This translates into CASSARFSGGAPRETQYF.

The chain combines TRBV19 with TRBJ2-5; D ambiguous. CDR1 is LNHDA and CDR2 is SQIVND in the germline V gene (reference sequence). Trimming cost V 3 bases and J 5 bases, with 16 bases left between them. The CDR3 consists of 15 residues. The CDR3 loop is CASSITTAPQETQYF. In nucleotides, the CDR3 is TGTGCCAGTAGTATCACCACCGCTCCGCAGGAGACCCAGTACTTC.

This chain links TRBV2 with TRBJ1-4; 9 bases agree with TRBD1. This CDR3 spans 14 amino acids. CDR1 SNHLY and CDR2 FYNNEI come from the germline V gene. V lost 6 bases and J lost 7; bases outside the gene matches: 6. The CDR3 sequence is CASRRDRAGEKLFF. DNA for the CDR3: TGTGCCAGCAGGAGGGACAGGGCCGGTGAAAAACTGTTTTTT.

CDR3 sequence: CASSQAAPRDREFF. In DNA form, the CDR3 reads TGTGCCAGCAGCCAAGCGGCACCCCGGGACAGGGAGTTCTTC. The V call is TRBV4-2, the J call TRBJ2-1; 9 nucleotides agree with TRBD1. This CDR3 is 14 amino acids long. Germline V gene data show CDR1 as LGHNA and CDR2 as YNFKEQ. V dropped 1 base and J dropped 14; count of bases not matched to a gene: 9.